Listed here are 23 T cell receptor beta chains from one sample, sequenced in a study of vaccination and CD4 T cells after COVID-19. Their antigens remain unidentified. Sample time point: late sampling 161 to 241 days after vaccination in three convalescent patients. The sample's treatment: roughly ten-day PBMC culture with coronavirus spike peptide pools or control peptides (ViraFEST assay). Scientists ran DNA taken from cultured CD4+ T cells through the Oncomine TCR Beta short-read assay for sequencing. One entry per CDR3 protein results from TCRdb running MiXCR on the PCR reads. This sample has about 18,000 distinct CDR3 sequences, with under 55% found just once. Material: CD4+ T cells from blood, cultured in vitro, obtained about 7 months after SARS-CoV-2 vaccination. The receptors were gathered from a human donor who had recovered from COVID-19.

This clonotype was counted between two and nine times. This chain links TRBV28 with TRBJ2-7, with D possibly matching TRBD2 (6 bases). V was trimmed by 7 bases and J by 2 bases, leaving 12 bases between them. The CDR3 has 13 residues. CDR1 is MDHEN, CDR2 SYDVKM, per germline. CDR3 residues: CASTRGFAYEQYF. CDR3 bases: TGTGCCAGCACCCGGGGGTTCGCCTACGAGCAGTACTTC.

The chain couples TRBV6-1 to TRBJ1-1, with D maybe TRBD1 (6 bases). CDR1 is MNHNS, CDR2 SASEGT, per germline. This CDR3 is built from 14 residues. V gave up 6 bases and J gave up 3 bases, with 14 bases separating them. CDR3 protein: CASSDRSFHTEAFF. The CDR3 coding sequence is TGTGCCAGCAGCGACAGGAGCTTTCACACTGAAGCTTTCTTT.

The J gene is TRBJ2-7, the V gene TRBV7-2; D is undetermined. Trimming pared 6 bases from V and 0 bases from J, leaving 9 bases between. This CDR3 region has 13 residues. Germline loops: CDR1 SGHTA, CDR2 FQGNSA. The CDR3, as DNA: TGTGCCAGCAGATTTAGGAGCTCCTACGAGCAGTACTTC. It is translated as CASRFRSSYEQYF.

The V gene is TRBV20-1, the J gene TRBJ1-2; 9 bases fit TRBD1. The CDR3 sequence is 13 residues long. Trimming took 6 bases from V and 6 from J; bases not matched to a gene: 8. Germline assignment: CDR1 DFQATT and CDR2 SNEGSKA (reference sequence). CDR3 region: CSAPGQGGNGYTF. CDR3 nucleotides: TGCAGTGCCCCGGGACAGGGTGGTAATGGCTACACCTTC.

V and J are TRBV7-9 and TRBJ2-3; 13 positions agree with TRBD2. The germline gives CDR1 SEHNR, CDR2 FQNEAQ (reference sequence). This CDR3 has 16 residues. Losses at the gene ends were 6 bases for V and 6 bases for J; bases not matched to a gene: 9. CDR3 residues: CASRRPGLAGPDTQYF. CDR3 DNA sequence: TGTGCCAGCAGACGCCCGGGACTAGCGGGGCCGGATACGCAGTATTTT.

This clonotype was detected only a few times. The V gene is TRBV20-1, the J gene TRBJ2-7; TRBD2 matches at 9 bases. Trimming removed 7 bases from V and 2 bases from J; junction bases left unmatched: 6. There are 13 residues in the CDR3. CDR1 is DFQATT, CDR2 SNEGSKA, per germline (reference sequence). The CDR3 here is CSVSTSGTYEQYF. In DNA, the CDR3 is TGCAGTGTCTCGACTAGCGGAACCTACGAGCAGTACTTC.

In its sample, this clonotype was seen a few times. V usage is TRBV6-5 and J usage is TRBJ2-5; D gene unclear. The ends were cut back, 4 bases at V and 3 bases at J, with 9 bases in the middle. Germline V CDR1 and CDR2: MNHEY, SVGAGI. The CDR3 consists of 13 residues. The CDR3 nucleotides are TGTGCCAGCAGTTTTGGTGGAGAAGAGACCCAGTACTTC. Its translation is CASSFGGEETQYF.

The chain has TRBV20-1 and TRBJ2-7; D possibly corresponds to TRBD1 (6 bases). V lost 5 bases, J lost 3 bases, and 11 bases lay in between. The CDR3 sequence is 12 residues long. Germline CDR1 reads DFQATT; CDR2 reads SNEGSKA (reference sequence). The CDR3 here is CSARQAGYEQYF. CDR3 bases: TGCAGTGCTCGACAGGCCGGCTACGAGCAGTACTTC.

This sequence joins TRBV7-9 and TRBJ2-7; D may be TRBD1 (6 bases). Germline CDR1 is SEHNR and CDR2 is FQNEAQ (reference sequence). The length of the CDR3 is 15 residues. The V and J ends lost 5 bases and 3 bases respectively, with 17 bases between them. In DNA, the CDR3 is TGTGCCAGCAGCAAGAGCCCGGACAGCTACTACGAGCAGTACTTC. Protein: CASSKSPDSYYEQYF.

V usage is TRBV20-1 and J usage is TRBJ2-3, with a possible D match to TRBD1 (5 bases). Germline V CDR1 and CDR2: DFQATT, SNEGSKA (reference sequence). Trimming stripped 2 bases from V and 3 bases from J, with 12 bases between. The CDR3 spans 14 residues. CDR3: CSARWGSTTDTQYF. CDR3 DNA: TGCAGTGCTAGATGGGGCAGCACGACAGATACGCAGTATTTT.

The J gene is TRBJ2-7, the V gene TRBV18; no reliable D call. With 5 bases removed from V and 1 base from J, the gap between germline ends came to 6 bases. The CDR3 totals 12 residues. CDR1 and CDR2 (germline): KGHSH, LQKENI. The CDR3 nucleotides read TGTGCCAGCTCATCGGATTCCTACGAGCAGTACTTC. Protein: CASSSDSYEQYF.

This clonotype was counted between two and nine times. The chain recombines TRBV24-1 with TRBJ2-5; 9 positions agree with TRBD2. The CDR3 consists of 16 residues. The J segment lost 4 bases and the V segment lost 5 bases, leaving 10 bases of the junction unmatched. The V gene's germline CDR1 is KGHDR and CDR2 SFDVKD. The CDR3 loop is CATSVTAAGGRETQYF. CDR3 in DNA: TGTGCCACCAGTGTCACAGCAGCGGGGGGTCGAGAGACCCAGTACTTC.

The V call is TRBV20-1, the J call TRBJ2-7; 16 bases map to TRBD2. The V gene end was trimmed by 5 bases and the J gene end by 6 bases; junction bases not matched to a gene: 4. Germline CDR1 DFQATT, CDR2 SNEGSKA (reference sequence). The CDR3 length is 14 residues. In DNA, the CDR3 is TGCAGTGCTGGGACTAGCGGGGGGGTGGGCGAGCAGTACTTC. It encodes CSAGTSGGVGEQYF.

This rearrangement joins TRBV21-1 to TRBJ1-5; the table gives TRBD1 as D, unverified against the DNA. TRBV21-1 corresponds to a pseudogene. The CDR3 length is 19 residues. CDR3 coding DNA: TGTGCCAGCAGCGCCCCGGGGGGTAGGACCCCCGACAGGGATCAGCCCCAGCATTTT. Encoded protein: CASSAPGGRTPDRDQPQHF.

This sequence joins TRBV6-2 or TRBV6-3 and TRBJ2-5, with 7 bases fitting TRBD2. The CDR3 is 19 amino acids. CDR1 and CDR2 from the germline V gene are MNHEY and SVGEGT. Unmatched junction bases numbered 17, after V lost 2 bases and J lost 2 bases. In DNA form, the CDR3 reads TGTGCCAGCAGTTACCCGATACCTCTACTAGCGCCGGGACAAGAGACCCAGTACTTC. This gives the protein CASSYPIPLLAPGQETQYF.

The chain links TRBV20-1 to TRBJ2-3, with D hard to call. Germline V gene sequence: CDR1 DFQATT, CDR2 SNEGSKA (reference sequence). The CDR3 length is 16 residues. Trimming cost V 4 bases and J 2 bases, with 19 bases left between them. The CDR3 DNA is TGCAGTGCTAATAATCCTTTGTACGGGTACACAGATACGCAGTATTTT. Translation: CSANNPLYGYTDTQYF.

In its sample, this clonotype was seen a few times. This chain connects TRBV7-2 to TRBJ1-2; 9 nucleotides agree with TRBD1. Germline values: CDR1 SGHTA, CDR2 FQGNSA. The J segment lost 6 bases and the V segment lost 0 bases, leaving 8 bases of the junction unmatched. The CDR3 runs to 16 residues. The CDR3 reads CASSLAHRGTGNGYTF. The DNA of the CDR3 is TGTGCCAGCAGCTTAGCCCACAGGGGGACAGGGAATGGCTACACCTTC.

This clonotype was seen only a few times. This rearrangement joins TRBV6-1 to TRBJ2-7; 9 bases line up with TRBD1. Germline V gene data show CDR1 as MNHNS and CDR2 as SASEGT. The CDR3 has 13 amino acids. V was pared by 6 bases and J by 6 bases, with 6 bases of the junction left unmatched. The CDR3 DNA is TGTGCCAGCAGAGGGGACAGGGCTGCCGAGCAGTACTTC. Protein sequence: CASRGDRAAEQYF.

This clonotype was seen only a few times. V and J are TRBV7-8 and TRBJ1-5; TRBD1 might be the D (6 bases). CDR3 length: 15 amino acids. Deletions cut 1 base from V and 6 bases from J, with 13 bases between. Germline V gives CDR1 SGHVS, CDR2 FQNEAQ. CDR3 DNA sequence: TGTGCCAGCAGCTTAGAATACAGGGCGGGTCAGCCCCAGCATTTT. Its protein is CASSLEYRAGQPQHF.

This clonotype is categorized as medium-sized. V usage is TRBV6-1 and J usage is TRBJ1-6; D is possibly TRBD1 (5 bases). Germline V gene lookup returns CDR1 MNHNS and CDR2 SASEGT. V dropped 3 bases and J dropped 11 bases, with 17 bases sitting between them. The CDR3 covers 15 residues. CDR3 residues: CASSEQTKGTTPLHF. The CDR3 DNA reads TGTGCCAGCAGTGAGCAGACAAAAGGGACGACACCCCTCCACTTT.

The V and J genes are TRBV10-3 and TRBJ2-2; D remains unclear. V lost 3 bases, J lost 6 bases, and 11 bases lay in between. The CDR3 is 14 amino acids. Looked up from germline, CDR1 is ENHRY and CDR2 is SYGVKD. The CDR3 region is CAISESKVAGELFF. The CDR3 nucleotides read TGTGCCATCAGTGAATCAAAAGTGGCCGGGGAGCTGTTTTTT.

This sequence joins TRBV24-1 and TRBJ2-1, with D uncertain. Trimming shortened V by 0 bases and J by 7 bases, and 6 bases separated the two germline ends. Germline-derived CDR1 and CDR2 are KGHDR and SFDVKD. CDR3 size: 13 residues. The CDR3 DNA sequence: TGTGCCACCAGTGATTTGTCGCCGAATGAGCAGTTCTTC. This codes for CATSDLSPNEQFF.

The V call is TRBV7-2, the J call TRBJ2-1, with TRBD2 matching over 12 bases. Germline V gene lookup returns CDR1 SGHTA and CDR2 FQGNSA. This CDR3 has 16 residues. Germline trimming cut 6 bases from V and 6 bases from J; bases unmatched to any gene: 9. The CDR3 here is CASRFSSGGVSNEQFF. The CDR3 DNA reads TGTGCCAGCAGATTCTCTAGCGGGGGGGTATCCAATGAGCAGTTCTTC.